Sequencing of this T cell receptor beta chain was carried out in a study of cytomegalovirus exposure and HLA in healthy donors. Study results and limitations: It emerged from a later analysis that several of the most significant clusters appeared to be linked to common viral pathogens. Presence/absence analyses took donor sequencing depth as roughly uniform. Most TCR sequences were uncommon, yet certain public TCRs appeared in many donors. A previous analysis found most TCR beta V segments productive roughly 87% or roughly 30% of the time.

A remark on this clone: What it binds is unknown.

PCR involved 60 Vbeta and 13 Jbeta primers. Generated by immunoSEQ multiplex PCR, the TCRdb table keeps only in-frame clones and is missing some. The sample includes 150,000 to 200,000 clones, about 82% seen only once; the top ten take 2.3%. The CDR3 has 16 amino acids. Per germline, CDR1 MDHEN and CDR2 SYDVKM. Trimming removed 4 bases from V and 4 bases from J; junction bases left unmatched: 5. The chain joins TRBV28 to TRBJ2-1; the match to TRBD2 covers 12 bases. The TCR sequence derives from a woman aged 50 to 65 in good health and CMV-seronegative. Sequencing used PBMCs. CDR3 DNA sequence: TGTGCCAGCAGTTCCCCAACTAGCGGGGGGTACAATGAGCAGTTCTTC. Its protein is CASSSPTSGGYNEQFF.